These T cell receptor beta chains were read from a single sample in a study of shared clonotypes between healthy human individuals. This table comes from immunoSEQ multiplex PCR, and its TCRdb copy is limited to in-frame clones, with some not included. The sample gives about 100,000 clones, almost 70% of which show up once; around half is in the top ten. Sequenced sample: memory CD8+ T cells sorted from blood. The receptor set was obtained from a man aged 25 to 45 in good health. CDR3s include the opening cysteine and the closing phenylalanine or tryptophan. A D gene is named only where the DNA matches it firmly. Rows may omit the clone size; those that give it use once, few, many or a size class.

.	TRBV5-4	TRBJ1-2	.	TGTGCCAGCAGCTTGTACGTTGGGTCAGGGTTTTCAGTCGACGGCTACACCTTC	CASSLYVGSGFSVDGYTF
.	TRBV12-5	TRBJ2-2	.	TGTGCTAGTGGTTGGGGATTACAGGGATTCGGGGAGCTGTTTTTT	CASGWGLQGFGELFF
.	TRBV6-4	TRBJ2-1	.	TGTGCCAGCAGGTCACTAGCCAATGAGCAGTTCTTC	CASRSLANEQFF
TRBD2	TRBV19	TRBJ2-1	many	TGTGCCAGTAGTGCACTAGCGGGAGTATCGGATGAGCAGTTCTTC	CASSALAGVSDEQFF
.	TRBV10-2	TRBJ2-1	many	TGCGCCAGCAGTGAGGGGGGGGGCAGAGCCAGTGAGCAGTTCTTC	CASSEGGGRASEQFF
.	TRBV7-6	TRBJ2-1	.	TGTGCCAGCAGCTCGACAGTGGGGTCAGGCGAGCAGTTCTTC	CASSSTVGSGEQFF
TRBD1	TRBV9	TRBJ1-3	.	TGTGCCAGCAGCGTAGGGACAGGGGGTGGAAACACCATATATTTT	CASSVGTGGGNTIYF
.	TRBV4-3	TRBJ2-2	.	TGCGCCAGCAGCCAAGATCCGGGAGTCACCGGGGAGCTGTTTTTT	CASSQDPGVTGELFF
.	TRBV5-5	TRBJ2-7	.	TGTGCCAGCAGCTCAATCAGTGCAATCTACGAGCAGTACTTC	CASSSISAIYEQYF
.	TRBV30	TRBJ1-2	.	TGTGCCGGACCAGAGGGGATTTTTGGCTACACCTTC	CAGPEGIFGYTF
TRBD2	TRBV7-6	TRBJ2-7	.	TGTGCCAGCAGCTTATTAGCGGGAGTGCCCTACGAGCAGTACTTC	CASSLLAGVPYEQYF
.	TRBV4-3	TRBJ2-2	.	TGCGCCAGCAACCGACGGAGGGGCACCGGGGAGCTGTTTTTT	CASNRRRGTGELFF
TRBD2	TRBV7-9	TRBJ2-1	.	TGTGCCAGCAGCTCCTATCTAGCGGGAGGGGTCAATGAGCAGTTCTTC	CASSSYLAGGVNEQFF
.	TRBV28	TRBJ2-1	.	TGTGCCAGCAGGAGGGCGGAGAGTTTCTACAATGAGCAGTTCTTC	CASRRAESFYNEQFF
.	TRBV6-1	TRBJ2-2	.	TGTGCCAGCTACCGACAGAACACCGGGGAGCTGTTTTTT	CASYRQNTGELFF
TRBD2	TRBV25-1	TRBJ2-1	.	TGTGCCAGCAGAGGGGACTATCCCCATGAGCAGTTCTTC	CASRGDYPHEQFF
.	TRBV7-4	TRBJ2-1	.	TGTGCCAGCAGCTCGAATGTCGGGAGTAGTTACAATGAGCAGTTCTTC	CASSSNVGSSYNEQFF
.	TRBV2	TRBJ1-5	.	TGTGCCAGCAGTGAAGCGAATAGCAATCAGCCCCAGCATTTT	CASSEANSNQPQHF
.	TRBV5-4	TRBJ2-5	.	TGTGCCAGCAGCCGACCCGGACTGGAATGGGAGACCCAGTACTTC	CASSRPGLEWETQYF
TRBD1	TRBV28	TRBJ2-5	.	TGTGCCAGCAGTTTATCGGACAGGGTCCAAGAGACCCAGTACTTC	CASSLSDRVQETQYF
TRBD2	TRBV18	TRBJ2-1	once	TGTGCCAGCTCACCACCCGGGCTAGCGGGGATCAATGAGCAGTTCTTC	CASSPPGLAGINEQFF
.	TRBV6-1	TRBJ2-2	.	TGTGCCAGCAGTGTAACCCCGACCGCCGGGGAGCTGTTTTTT	CASSVTPTAGELFF
.	TRBV25-1	TRBJ2-6	.	TGTGCCAGCAGTGCCCGAATCAGTCCTGGGGCCAACGTCCTGACTTTC	CASSARISPGANVLTF
TRBD1	TRBV4-3	TRBJ1-4	.	TGCGCCAGCAGCCAGCAAAGCGGGACAGGCAGTGAAAAACTGTTTTTT	CASSQQSGTGSEKLFF
.	TRBV7-9	TRBJ2-2	.	TGTGCCAGCAGCTTCCCAGTGAACACCGGGGAGCTGTTTTTT	CASSFPVNTGELFF
.	TRBV12-5	TRBJ2-1	few	TGTGCTAGTGGTTTGGTACTTGGGGGCAGTATGGACAATGAGCAGTTCTTC	CASGLVLGGSMDNEQFF
.	TRBV7-9	TRBJ1-3	.	TGTGCCAGCAGCTTAGAGGGCGGGGACACCATATATTTT	CASSLEGGDTIYF
.	TRBV4-2	TRBJ2-1	.	TGTGCCAGCAGCCTGAAAGCGGATACTTTCTCCAATGAGCAGTTCTTC	CASSLKADTFSNEQFF
TRBD2	TRBV7-9	TRBJ2-7	.	TGTGCCAGCAGCCGCAGACTAGCGGGAGCCTCCTACGAGCAGTACTTC	CASSRRLAGASYEQYF
.	TRBV27	TRBJ1-1	.	TGTGCCAGCAGGGAATCGGGACGGCCAACTGAAGCTTTCTTT	CASRESGRPTEAFF
.	TRBV11-1	TRBJ1-1	.	TGTGCCAGCACGGGGGGGCCGTGGCAGCTCACTGAAGCTTTCTTT	CASTGGPWQLTEAFF
TRBD1	TRBV18	TRBJ1-1	few	TGTGCCAGCTCACCAGGTCTGGTAGGGCAGGGGGCCACTGAAGCTTTCTTT	CASSPGLVGQGATEAFF
.	TRBV15	TRBJ1-2	.	TGTGCCACCAGCAGAATACAGGGTTTATACACCTTC	CATSRIQGLYTF
TRBD2	TRBV5-6	TRBJ2-1	.	TGTGCCAGCAGCTCCACCGGGACTAGCGGGGCGAGCTCCTACAATGAGCAGTTCTTC	CASSSTGTSGASSYNEQFF
.	TRBV25-1	TRBJ2-1	few	TGTGCCAGCAGTGGCGACTTGGGTTCAAATGAGCAGTTCTTC	CASSGDLGSNEQFF
.	TRBV4-3	TRBJ2-1	.	TGCGCCAGCAGCCAAGCGGGCAGGTACAATGAGCAGTTCTTC	CASSQAGRYNEQFF
TRBD2	TRBV18	TRBJ2-3	few	TGTGCCAGCTCAGCACTCACTAGCGGTCTGAGCACAGATACGCAGTATTTT	CASSALTSGLSTDTQYF
.	TRBV7-8	TRBJ2-5	.	TGTGCCAGCAGCTTAGACCCCCGGTTCAATGGAGAGACCCAGTACTTC	CASSLDPRFNGETQYF
.	TRBV7-9	TRBJ2-1	.	TGTGCCAGCAGCGCCCGGACAGAGCACAATGAGCAGTTCTTC	CASSARTEHNEQFF
.	TRBV10-2	TRBJ2-3	.	TGCGCCAGCAGTGAGCAACAGGGCACAGATACGCAGTATTTT	CASSEQQGTDTQYF
.	TRBV6-4	TRBJ1-5	once	TGTGCCAGCAGTCTTGGGCCGGAGAAGCCCCAGCATTTT	CASSLGPEKPQHF
TRBD1	TRBV18	TRBJ2-7	.	TGTGCCAGCTCACCCACGGACAGGGGCTACGAGCAGTACTTC	CASSPTDRGYEQYF
.	TRBV25-1	TRBJ2-7	.	TGTGCCAGCAGCCTAGGCTCCTACGAGCAGTACTTC	CASSLGSYEQYF
TRBD2	TRBV9	TRBJ2-7	medium-sized	TGTGCCAGCAGCGTAGAGGGTCTAGCGGGGGAGCAGTACTTC	CASSVEGLAGEQYF
.	TRBV14	TRBJ1-2	.	TGTGCCAGCAGCCCAATAAGGGGCAGGTTTGGCTACACCTTC	CASSPIRGRFGYTF
.	TRBV4-1	TRBJ2-7	once	TGCGCCAGCAGCCCGACGGCGCAAAGCTCCTACGAGCAGTACTTC	CASSPTAQSSYEQYF
.	TRBV2	TRBJ1-5	.	TGTGCCAGCAGTGAAGAGAGGGGGGGCAATCAGCCCCAGCATTTT	CASSEERGGNQPQHF
.	TRBV7-2	TRBJ2-1	few	TGTGCCAGCAGCATAGTACGCCGGAGGCCGCTCCACGACAATGAGCAGTTCTTC	CASSIVRRRPLHDNEQFF
.	TRBV13	TRBJ2-7	once	TGTGCCAGCAGTTACGCCTTCCACGAGCAGTACTTC	CASSYAFHEQYF
.	TRBV28	TRBJ1-1	.	TGTGCCAGCAGTTTAAATTTAGGCAGGAACACTGAAGCTTTCTTT	CASSLNLGRNTEAFF
.	TRBV7-8	TRBJ2-1	.	TGTGCCAGCAGCTTTTTTCGGGGAATCTCCTACAATGAGCAGTTCTTC	CASSFFRGISYNEQFF
.	TRBV7-7	TRBJ2-3	.	TGTGCCAGCAGCTTAGGGCTTGAGGATACGCAGTATTTT	CASSLGLEDTQYF